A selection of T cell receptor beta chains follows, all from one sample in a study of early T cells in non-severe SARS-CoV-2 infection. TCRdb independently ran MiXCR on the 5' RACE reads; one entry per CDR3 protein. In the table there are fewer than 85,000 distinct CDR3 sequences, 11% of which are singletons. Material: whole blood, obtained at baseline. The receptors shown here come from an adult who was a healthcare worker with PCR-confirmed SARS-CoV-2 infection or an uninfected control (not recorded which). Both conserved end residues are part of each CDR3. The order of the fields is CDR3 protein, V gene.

CDR3aa: CASSLMGGDNTEAFF
v_gene: TRBV7-3

CDR3aa: CASSLFNIATNEKLFF
v_gene: TRBV28

CDR3aa: CASSGYMNGEQFF
v_gene: TRBV12-3/TRBV12-4

CDR3aa: CAHPGQLAYGYTF
v_gene: TRBV30

CDR3aa: CASSLWGQGTGNEQFF
v_gene: TRBV12-3/TRBV12-4

CDR3aa: CASSYASLGNTEAFF
v_gene: TRBV6-2/TRBV6-3

CDR3aa: CASKAGSGPLHF
v_gene: TRBV12-3/TRBV12-4

CDR3aa: CASSMGALSNQPQHF
v_gene: TRBV19

CDR3aa: CASTETGDSSYEQYF
v_gene: TRBV19

CDR3aa: CASSFPASNTGELFF
v_gene: TRBV7-9

CDR3aa: CASRELAGVTGELFF
v_gene: TRBV2

CDR3aa: CASRNGNWGQETQYF
v_gene: TRBV6-2/TRBV6-3

CDR3aa: CASSGGRTGNQETQYF
v_gene: TRBV27

CDR3aa: CASSYMSQGDNEQFF
v_gene: TRBV6-2/TRBV6-3